Each of the 31 T cell receptor beta chains below was sequenced from the same sample in a study of blood T cell repertoires in COVID-19. Generated by immunoSEQ multiplex PCR, the TCRdb table keeps only in-frame clones and is missing some. The table includes under 300,000 clones, around 88% detected once. Sequenced material: peripheral blood. All receptors derive from a man older than 75 with acute or convalescent COVID-19.

The chain combines TRBV5-6 with TRBJ2-1; D not certain. Germline assignment: CDR1 SGHDT and CDR2 YYEEEE. The germline V and J ends were trimmed by 6 bases and 0 bases, with 13 bases remaining between them. CDR3 length: 15 amino acids. In nucleotides, the CDR3 is TGTGCCAGCACCCAAACGGGTCACTCCTACAATGAGCAGTTCTTC. Translating gives CASTQTGHSYNEQFF.

The chain combines TRBV11-2 with TRBJ2-7, with D perhaps TRBD2 (6 bases). CDR3 length: 12 amino acids. Germline CDR1 and CDR2: SGHAT and FQNNGV. Between the trimmed V and J ends, which lost 4 bases and 3 bases, there was a span of 7 bases. CDR3 sequence: CASSYGGYEQYF. CDR3 nucleotides: TGTGCCAGCAGCTACGGGGGCTACGAGCAGTACTTC. The whole variable domain, remainder taken from reference TRBV11-2 and TRBJ2-7, is EAGVAQSPRYKIIEKRQSVAFWCNPISGHATLYWYQQILGQGPKLLIQFQNNGVVDDSQLPKDRFSAERLKGVDSTLKIQPAKLEDSAVYLCASSYGGYEQYFGPGTRLTVT.

The chain's CDR3 is CASSQGAGGEKLFF. The DNA for the CDR3 is TGTGCCAGCAGCCAAGGGGCAGGGGGAGAAAAACTGTTTTTT. The chain couples TRBV16 to TRBJ1-4, with TRBD1 matching over 7 bases. V shed 2 bases and J 8 bases; nucleotides not matched to a gene: 5. Germline values: CDR1 KGHSY, CDR2 FQNENV. This CDR3 contains 14 residues.

The gene calls are TRBV28 and TRBJ2-4; weak D call: TRBD1 (6 bases). The germline V and J ends were trimmed by 5 bases and 2 bases, with 16 bases remaining between them. Germline V lookup: CDR1 MDHEN, CDR2 SYDVKM. The CDR3 totals 16 residues. This CDR3 is CASSVPGARTKNIQYF. CDR3 coding DNA: TGTGCCAGCAGTGTCCCAGGGGCCAGAACCAAAAACATTCAGTACTTC.

This chain links TRBV10-3 with TRBJ2-7, with 12 bases fitting TRBD1. The CDR3 covers 15 residues. CDR1 and CDR2 from the germline V gene are ENHRY and SYGVKD. Unmatched junction bases numbered 12, after V lost 8 bases and J lost 7 bases. Here the CDR3 reads CAISLKGQGAREQYF. For the CDR3, the DNA is TGTGCCATCTCCCTTAAGGGACAGGGGGCGAGGGAGCAGTACTTC.

The chain has TRBV28 and TRBJ1-2; TRBD1 might be the D (6 bases). Germline CDR1 MDHEN, CDR2 SYDVKM. V lost 8 bases and J lost 0, with 25 bases in between. This CDR3 spans 18 amino acids. Written as DNA, the CDR3 is TGTGCCAGCGGCTGGGCCCCTGGGGGAGGGGGAGCTAACTATGGCTACACCTTC. It specifies CASGWAPGGGGANYGYTF.

The chain couples TRBV19 to TRBJ1-1; D remains ambiguous. Trimming took 3 bases from V and 2 from J, leaving 13 bases between them. The CDR3 runs to 15 residues. Germline V gene data show CDR1 as LNHDA and CDR2 as SQIVND (reference sequence). As DNA, the CDR3 is TGTGCCAGTAGTATTAACCCGAGGTTAAACACTGAAGCTTTCTTT. This encodes CASSINPRLNTEAFF.

V and J are TRBV11-3 and TRBJ2-1, with unresolved D. V gave up 4 bases and J gave up 6 bases, with 10 bases separating them. The CDR3 consists of 13 residues. Germline V gene data show CDR1 as SGHNT and CDR2 as YENEEA. CDR3 region: CASSSQYSNEQFF. The CDR3 DNA reads as TGTGCCAGCAGCTCGCAATACAGCAATGAGCAGTTCTTC.

The genes are TRBV7-9 and TRBJ1-6; possibly TRBD1 for D (6 bases). Looked up from germline, CDR1 is SEHNR and CDR2 is FQNEAQ (reference sequence). The CDR3 sequence is 18 residues long. V was cut by 3 bases and J by 0 bases, with 15 bases left in between. The CDR3 DNA reads as TGTGCCAGCAGCTTTGAGGGTATGACAGGCTCCTATAATTCACCCCTCCACTTT. Protein product: CASSFEGMTGSYNSPLHF.

The V gene is TRBV19, the J gene TRBJ1-2, with D uncertain. Germline values: CDR1 LNHDA, CDR2 SQIVND (reference sequence). Trimming removed 5 bases from V and 1 base from J, with 5 bases in between. The CDR3 consists of 12 residues. The CDR3, as DNA: TGTGCCAGTAGTTACGGTAACTATGGCTACACCTTC. Its translation: CASSYGNYGYTF.

V and J are TRBV15 and TRBJ2-7; TRBD1 matches at 10 bases. This CDR3 is built from 15 residues. CDR1 is LNHNV and CDR2 is YYDKDF in the germline V gene (reference sequence). V lost 0 bases, J lost 4 bases, and 3 bases stayed unmatched. The CDR3 DNA reads as TGTGCCACCAGCAGAGAAGGGACAGGGGTGTACGAGCAGTACTTC. Encoded protein: CATSREGTGVYEQYF.

This clone was counted a single time. This chain joins TRBV27 and TRBJ2-1; 7 positions match TRBD2. The CDR3 sequence is 14 residues long. V dropped 2 bases and J dropped 8; count of bases not matched to a gene: 6. In germline, CDR1 is MNHEY, CDR2 SMNVEV (reference sequence). For the CDR3, the DNA is TGTGCCAGCAGTTTACAGGGCGGGAGTTATGAGCAGTTCTTC. It codes for CASSLQGGSYEQFF.

The chain uses TRBV7-9 and TRBJ1-4; the match to TRBD1 covers 8 bases. The V gene's germline CDR1 is SEHNR and CDR2 FQNEAQ (reference sequence). Losses at the gene ends were 4 bases for V and 3 bases for J; bases not matched to a gene: 1. The CDR3 contains 14 residues. CDR3 bases: TGTGCCAGCAGCTCGGGACAGGCTAATGAAAAACTGTTTTTT. This translates into CASSSGQANEKLFF.

Only one count was recorded for this clone. The V gene is TRBV18, the J gene TRBJ2-7, with 10 bases lining up with TRBD1. The CDR3 is 15 amino acids. The V gene's germline CDR1 is KGHSH and CDR2 LQKENI. The trim removed 3 bases at V and 1 base at J, leaving 3 bases unmatched. CDR3 in amino acids: CASSPTGGVSYEQYF. The CDR3 region has the DNA TGTGCCAGCTCACCGACAGGGGGCGTATCCTACGAGCAGTACTTC.

V gene TRBV5-4 combines with J gene TRBJ2-2; TRBD1 aligns across 11 bases. Germline values: CDR1 SGHNT, CDR2 YYREEE (reference sequence). Trimming cost V 4 bases and J 6 bases; bases outside gene matches: 8. The length of the CDR3 is 16 residues. The CDR3, as DNA: TGTGCCAGCAGCGGTTGGGACAGGGGGAGATCCGGGGAGCTGTTTTTT. Amino acids: CASSGWDRGRSGELFF.

This clone was seen more than once but under ten times. The V gene is TRBV7-9, the J gene TRBJ2-1, with a weak D call TRBD1 (6 bases). V was pared by 5 bases and J by 0 bases, with 14 bases between. CDR1 is SEHNR and CDR2 is FQNEAQ in the germline V gene (reference sequence). The CDR3 contains 16 residues. This CDR3 reads CASSGPTGSSYNEQFF. In nucleotides, the CDR3 is TGTGCCAGCAGCGGGCCCACAGGGAGCTCCTACAATGAGCAGTTCTTC.

The chain links TRBV27 to TRBJ1-5, with D perhaps matching TRBD1 (5 bases). Germline V gene lookup returns CDR1 MNHEY and CDR2 SMNVEV (reference sequence). The CDR3 totals 14 residues. Deletions cut 3 bases from V and 4 bases from J, with 10 bases between. CDR3 sequence reads: CASSFGAGNQPQHF. The CDR3 DNA sequence: TGTGCCAGCAGTTTTGGGGCAGGGAATCAGCCCCAGCATTTT.

Only a few counts were recorded for this clone. The identical CDR3 is also encoded by other nucleotide sequences in the sample. The gene calls are TRBV3-1 (or the pseudogene TRBV3-2) and TRBJ1-6, with a tentative D call TRBD1 (6 bases). The V gene lost 0 bases and the J gene lost 9 bases, with 12 bases spanning the gap. CDR1 and CDR2 (germline): LGHDT, YNNKEL (reference sequence). This CDR3 region has 15 residues. DNA of the CDR3: TGTGCCAGCAGCCAAGAGAACAGGGTTGGTTCACCCCTCCACTTT. It translates to CASSQENRVGSPLHF.

The chain links TRBV5-1 to TRBJ1-1; perhaps TRBD1 as D (5 bases). Trimming took off 7 bases at V and 0 bases at J, with 19 bases between the two ends. The CDR3 sequence is 16 residues long. Per the germline V gene, CDR1 is SGHRS and CDR2 is YFSETQ. CDR3 nucleotide sequence: TGCGCCAGCTGGCAAGGGGCAGGAGAAATGAACACTGAAGCTTTCTTT. It yields the protein CASWQGAGEMNTEAFF.

This sequence joins TRBV2 and TRBJ1-5; D call uncertain. The CDR3 length is 14 residues. The germline V gene encodes CDR1 SNHLY and CDR2 FYNNEI. Trimming removed 4 bases at V and 1 base at J, with 8 bases between. The DNA for the CDR3 is TGTGCCAGCAGTGTGGGAGCAAGCAATCAGCCCCAGCATTTT. Its protein product is CASSVGASNQPQHF.

This chain uses TRBV28 with TRBJ2-7, with a possible D match to TRBD2 (6 bases). The CDR3 is 17 residues long. Per the germline V gene, CDR1 is MDHEN and CDR2 is SYDVKM. Deletions cut 1 base from V and 1 base from J, with 17 bases between. CDR3 nucleotides: TGTGCCAGCAGTTTATTCGGGGCGGAACGGGGGTCCTACGAGCAGTACTTC. It encodes CASSLFGAERGSYEQYF.

The chain uses TRBV19 and TRBJ2-2; a weak D match, TRBD2 (6 bases). CDR3 length: 17 amino acids. V lost 5 bases to trimming and J lost 1 base, with 17 bases between them. CDR1 is LNHDA and CDR2 is SQIVND in the germline V gene (reference sequence). CDR3 sequence (DNA): TGTGCCAGTAGTCTCGGGGCCGGGACTCTGAACACCGGGGAGCTGTTTTTT. Protein sequence: CASSLGAGTLNTGELFF.

Comments on this clone: Additional DNA sequences in this sample encode the identical CDR3. The chain is built from TRBV6-6 and TRBJ2-1, with 11 bases aligning to TRBD2. V lost 2 bases and J lost 3; bases outside the gene matches: 3. The germline CDR1 and CDR2 sequences are MNHNY and SVGAGI (reference sequence). The CDR3 spans 16 residues. The CDR3 region is CASSYPTSGGYNEQFF. The CDR3 region has the DNA TGTGCCAGCAGTTACCCAACTAGCGGGGGCTACAATGAGCAGTTCTTC.

The chain couples TRBV19 to TRBJ1-4; tentative D call: TRBD1 (5 bases). CDR1 is LNHDA, CDR2 SQIVND, per germline (reference sequence). The CDR3 contains 15 residues. Deletions cut 6 bases from V and 3 bases from J, with 14 bases between. CDR3 nucleotide sequence: TGTGCCAGTAGCAAGATGGGGCAGTCTAATGAAAAACTGTTTTTT. Protein: CASSKMGQSNEKLFF. The full variable domain, in which reference TRBV19 and TRBJ1-4 provide the parts outside the CDR3, is DGGITQSPKYLFRKEGQNVTLSCEQNLNHDAMYWYRQDPGQGLRLIYYSQIVNDFQKGDIAEGYSVSREKKESFPLTVTSAQKNPTAFYLCASSKMGQSNEKLFFGSGTQLSVL.

This clone came up a few times. V and J are TRBV18 and TRBJ1-5; D is unresolved. Germline lookup yields CDR1 KGHSH and CDR2 LQKENI. CDR3 length equals 14 residues. Trimming took off 2 bases at V and 5 bases at J, with 10 bases between the two ends. The CDR3, as DNA: TGTGCCAGCTCACCAAGTGCGGGGTATCAGCCCCAGCATTTT. Translating it yields CASSPSAGYQPQHF.

The chain recombines TRBV7-9 with TRBJ1-5; D is perhaps TRBD1 (5 bases). Trimming took off 4 bases at V and 0 bases at J, with 10 bases between the two ends. There are 15 residues in the CDR3. Germline V gene data show CDR1 as SEHNR and CDR2 as FQNEAQ (reference sequence). CDR3 bases: TGTGCCAGCAGCTCAGACAGAGATAGCAATCAGCCCCAGCATTTT. Protein product: CASSSDRDSNQPQHF.

The V call is TRBV7-2, the J call TRBJ2-7; maybe TRBD1 (5 bases). V shed 7 bases and J shed 0 bases, with 13 bases lying between them. The CDR3 contains 14 residues. From germline, CDR1 is SGHTA and CDR2 FQGNSA. CDR3 region: CASKGLVSSYEQYF. CDR3 in DNA: TGTGCCAGCAAGGGGTTGGTTAGCTCCTACGAGCAGTACTTC. The whole variable domain, remainder taken from reference TRBV7-2 and TRBJ2-7, is GAGVSQSPSNKVTEKGKDVELRCDPISGHTALYWYRQSLGQGLEFLIYFQGNSAPDKSGLPSDRFSAERTGGSVSTLTIQRTQQEDSAVYLCASKGLVSSYEQYFGPGTRLTVT.

The chain joins TRBV6-1 to TRBJ1-1, with unresolved D. Trimming cost V 0 bases and J 4 bases, with 9 bases left between them. CDR1 MNHNS and CDR2 SASEGT come from the germline V gene. The CDR3 is 14 amino acids. Here the CDR3 reads CASSEASVATEAFF. CDR3 nucleotide sequence: TGTGCCAGCAGTGAAGCCTCAGTGGCCACTGAAGCTTTCTTT.

The genes are TRBV5-1 and TRBJ2-7; TRBD1 agrees at 8 bases. The CDR3 runs 19 residues. Germline CDR1 is SGHRS and CDR2 is YFSETQ. With 4 bases clipped from V and 3 bases from J, the junction kept 21 bases outside the gene matches. The CDR3: CASSTLIGTGSPIRYEQYF. The CDR3 DNA follows: TGCGCCAGCAGCACCCTAATAGGGACAGGCTCACCGATACGCTACGAGCAGTACTTC.

This rearrangement joins TRBV12-3 or TRBV12-4 to TRBJ1-6; D perhaps matches TRBD1 (5 bases). Trimming cost V 7 bases and J 9 bases, with 13 bases left between them. This CDR3 is built from 13 residues. The CDR3 is CASTSGSTSPLHF. CDR3 nucleotide sequence: TGTGCCAGCACTTCAGGGTCTACTTCACCCCTCCACTTT.

The genes are TRBV5-1 and TRBJ1-3; 8 nucleotides align to TRBD1. The germline V gene has CDR1 SGHRS and CDR2 YFSETQ. The CDR3 runs to 17 residues. V was pared by 2 bases and J by 0 bases, with 7 bases of the junction left unmatched. In nucleotides, the CDR3 is TGCGCCAGCAGCTTAATTCCAGGGGGCCTCTCTGGAAACACCATATATTTT. It translates to CASSLIPGGLSGNTIYF. Looking up the rest from reference TRBV5-1 and TRBJ1-3 gives the full variable domain: KAGVTQTPRYLIKTRGQQVTLSCSPISGHRSVSWYQQTPGQGLQFLFEYFSETQRNKGNFPGRFSGRQFSNSRSEMNVSTLELGDSALYLCASSLIPGGLSGNTIYFGEGSWLTVV.